This TCR beta chain was identified during a study of control samples from healthy donors and cancer patients. The method was immunoSEQ multiplex PCR; TCRdb's version includes in-frame clones alone and lacks a portion of them. The sample has about 110,000 clones, approximately 91% seen once. The table lists this clone with a count of one. CDR1 is KGHSH, CDR2 LQKENI, per germline. CDR3 length equals 17 residues. The germline V and J ends were trimmed by 2 bases and 0 bases, with 16 bases remaining between them. The J gene is TRBJ2-5, the V gene TRBV18; D unresolved. This TCR came from a woman aged 18 to 35 in good health. The sample taken for sequencing was blood. The CDR3 is CASSPILGQQYQETQYF. CDR3 nucleotides: TGTGCCAGCTCACCAATCCTCGGGCAACAATACCAAGAGACCCAGTACTTC.